The 7 T cell receptor beta chains presented below share a single source sample, sequenced in a study of T-cell reconstitution after alpha-beta-depleted transplantation in children. The TCRbeta library incorporated unique molecular identifiers. TCRdb analysed the PCR reads with MiXCR anew, one entry per CDR3 protein. This sample carries around 15,000 distinct CDR3 sequences, roughly 8.2% of them seen once, and the ten largest clones take 36%. Specimen: PBMCs, mostly from graft donor cells, collected 60 days after TCRalphabeta/CD19-depleted stem cell transplant. The receptor set was obtained from a boy less than two years old who had a stem cell transplant for Wiskott-Aldrich syndrome, so the T cells may come from the graft donor.

V is TRBV13 and J is TRBJ1-1, with D tentatively TRBD1 (6 bases). V was pared by 0 bases and J by 4 bases, with 15 bases between. This CDR3 is 16 amino acids long. Germline assignment: CDR1 PRHDT and CDR2 FYEKMQ (reference sequence). The CDR3 region is CASSLGTGFSGTEAFF. CDR3 DNA: TGTGCCAGCAGCTTAGGGACAGGTTTTAGTGGCACTGAAGCTTTCTTT.

This clonotype appeared many times. The chain employs TRBV11-2 and TRBJ2-1; 7 bases are shared with TRBD2. J was trimmed by 5 bases and V by 2 bases; bases with no gene match: 6. The CDR3 contains 15 residues. Germline V lookup: CDR1 SGHAT, CDR2 FQNNGV. In DNA, the CDR3 is TGTGCCAGCAGCTTATTCCGCGGGAGAAACAATGAGCAGTTCTTC. It specifies CASSLFRGRNNEQFF.

This clonotype was seen only a few times. The V gene is TRBV20-1, the J gene TRBJ2-7; 8 bases fit TRBD2. Trimming cost V 2 bases and J 3 bases; bases outside gene matches: 6. CDR3 size: 14 residues. The germline gives CDR1 DFQATT, CDR2 SNEGSKA (reference sequence). The CDR3 spells CSARISGSNYEQYF. The CDR3, as DNA: TGCAGTGCTAGAATAAGCGGGAGTAACTACGAGCAGTACTTC.

This clonotype was recorded many times. The chain carries TRBV11-2 and TRBJ2-4; perhaps TRBD1 as D (5 bases). V lost 1 base, J lost 0 bases, and 19 bases lay in between. This CDR3 is 19 amino acids long. Germline CDR1 and CDR2: SGHAT and FQNNGV. The CDR3 sequence is CASSLGVGWGGLAKNIQYF. CDR3 DNA: TGTGCCAGCAGCTTAGGTGTAGGGTGGGGCGGCTTAGCCAAAAACATTCAGTACTTC.

This clonotype was detected many times. The chain is built from TRBV6-1 and TRBJ2-1; a possible D gene is TRBD1 (5 bases). The V end lost 4 bases, the J end lost 3 bases, and 13 bases lay between the germline ends. The CDR3 is 15 residues long. Per germline, CDR1 MNHNS and CDR2 SASEGT. CDR3 amino acids: CASSGWKTVYNEQFF. CDR3 DNA: TGTGCCAGCAGTGGGTGGAAGACAGTCTACAATGAGCAGTTCTTC.

This clonotype was counted only a few times. This sequence joins TRBV7-9 and TRBJ2-1; 12 bases agree with TRBD1. The CDR3 extends over 17 amino acids. Germline assignment: CDR1 SEHNR and CDR2 FQNEAQ (reference sequence). V lost 2 bases to trimming and J lost 2 bases; unmatched junction nucleotides: 4. CDR3 protein: CASSLRGQGATYNEQFF. CDR3 nucleotides: TGTGCCAGCAGCTTACGGGGACAGGGGGCAACCTACAATGAGCAGTTCTTC.

This clonotype came up many times. The chain recombines TRBV20-1 with TRBJ2-3, with 11 bases aligning to TRBD2. CDR1 is DFQATT and CDR2 is SNEGSKA in the germline V gene (reference sequence). This CDR3 is built from 15 residues. Unmatched junction bases numbered 4, after V lost 1 base and J lost 4 bases. The CDR3 region has the DNA TGCAGTGCTAGAGGGACTAGCGGGCCTCCAGATACGCAGTATTTT. As protein: CSARGTSGPPDTQYF.